Below are 6 T cell receptor beta chains sequenced from a single sample in a study of cytomegalovirus exposure and HLA in healthy donors. 13 Jbeta primers and 60 Vbeta primers were used for the PCR. The table came from immunoSEQ multiplex PCR; TCRdb's copy has only in-frame clones and leaves some out. Among under 150,000 clones listed, about four fifths were seen once. Sequencing used PBMCs. The receptors here all came from a male donor in good health and CMV-seronegative.

This chain joins TRBV5-4 and TRBJ2-7, with D tentatively TRBD1 (6 bases). Germline CDR1 and CDR2: SGHNT and YYREEE (reference sequence). The ends were cut back, 4 bases at V and 5 bases at J, with 13 bases in the middle. This CDR3 is 13 amino acids long. The CDR3 DNA reads as TGTGCCAGCAGCAGGACAGAGCAACACGAGCAGTACTTC. It is translated as CASSRTEQHEQYF.

As for this clone: The identical CDR3 is also encoded by other nucleotide sequences in the sample. This chain uses TRBV5-1 with TRBJ1-2; possibly TRBD1 for D (6 bases). CDR3 length equals 12 residues. Germline-derived CDR1 and CDR2 are SGHRS and YFSETQ. With 3 bases removed from V and 6 bases from J, the gap between germline ends came to 9 bases. The DNA of the CDR3 is TGCGCCAGCAGCTCACAGGGTGATGGCTACACCTTC. It translates to CASSSQGDGYTF.

This clone was observed a handful of times. The genes are TRBV4-3 and TRBJ2-7; the D gene is possibly TRBD1 (6 bases). The germline V gene has CDR1 LGHNA and CDR2 YSLEER. The CDR3 runs to 16 residues. Trimming took off 0 bases at V and 3 bases at J, with 15 bases between the two ends. CDR3 sequence reads: CASSQDSRNRVYEQYF. CDR3 sequence (DNA): TGCGCCAGCAGCCAAGATAGTCGGAACAGGGTCTACGAGCAGTACTTC.

The sample holds a few counts of this clone. A junction boundary mismatches the germline segment, possibly from a read error. The chain couples TRBV7-9 to TRBJ2-7, with 11 bases that match TRBD2. CDR1 is SEHNR, CDR2 FQNEAQ, per germline (reference sequence). The CDR3 runs to 14 residues. The CDR3 protein is CSSQTGTSGYEQYF. CDR3 coding DNA: TGTTCCAGTCAGACCGGGACTAGCGGCTACGAGCAGTACTTC.

The chain has TRBV7-9 and TRBJ1-4, with unresolved D. Germline CDR1 reads SEHNR; CDR2 reads FQNEAQ (reference sequence). The V end was cut by 4 bases, the J end by 3 bases, with 12 bases between. The CDR3 covers 15 residues. CDR3 nucleotides: TGTGCCAGCAGCTCGCCCCGAGCGGCTAATGAAAAACTGTTTTTT. This sequence encodes CASSSPRAANEKLFF.

The chain couples TRBV7-3 to TRBJ2-1; 9 bases line up with TRBD2. CDR3 size: 14 residues. V was pared by 2 bases and J by 7 bases, with 3 bases of the junction left unmatched. CDR1 SGHTA and CDR2 FQGTGA come from the germline V gene. This CDR3 is CASSLAGGGNEQFF. In nucleotides, the CDR3 is TGTGCCAGCAGCTTAGCGGGAGGGGGTAATGAGCAGTTCTTC.